These 11 T cell receptor beta chains share one sample of origin, sequenced in a study of CD4 T cells in relation to SARS-CoV-2 and coronaviruses. Assay: immunoSEQ multiplex PCR; the TCRdb copy retains only in-frame clones and omits some. Among under 20,000 clones listed, over 60% were seen once. Their antigen targets remain unknown. Before the COVID-19 pandemic, during about 2010-2018, CD4+ T cells were taken from unexposed donors. CD4+ T cells were isolated from the cells after about nine days of culture. Sequencing was performed on CD4+ T cells from PBMCs, cultured in vitro. Source of these receptors: a human donor in good health.

The genes are TRBV2 and TRBJ1-1; maybe TRBD1 (5 bases). The CDR3 is 13 residues long. CDR1 is SNHLY and CDR2 is FYNNEI in the germline V gene. Trimming took off 3 bases at V and 1 base at J, with 6 bases between the two ends. The CDR3 DNA sequence: TGTGCCAGCAGTGAGGACACGAACACTGAAGCTTTCTTT. Translated, it gives CASSEDTNTEAFF. Full variable domain (missing parts from reference TRBV2 and TRBJ1-1): EPEVTQTPSHQVTQMGQEVILRCVPISNHLYFYWYRQILGQKVEFLVSFYNNEISEKSEIFDDQFSVERPDGSNFTLKIRSTKLEDSAMYFCASSEDTNTEAFFGQGTRLTVV.

The chain couples TRBV7-8 to TRBJ2-2; 7 bases align to TRBD1. Germline CDR1 is SGHVS and CDR2 is FQNEAQ. The CDR3 runs 15 residues. The V segment lost 0 bases and the J segment 8 bases; nucleotides outside the gene matches: 6. This CDR3 reads CASSLADRRVGELFF. As DNA, the CDR3 is TGTGCCAGCAGCTTAGCGGACAGGCGCGTAGGGGAGCTGTTTTTT.

This chain links TRBV11-2 with TRBJ2-1; D is unclear. Germline V gene sequence: CDR1 SGHAT, CDR2 FQNNGV. The V gene lost 5 bases and the J gene lost 9 bases, with 8 bases spanning the gap. The CDR3 has 11 amino acids. DNA for the CDR3: TGTGCCAGCAGCAACGATGGTGAGCAGTTCTTC. This sequence encodes CASSNDGEQFF.

V is TRBV18 and J is TRBJ1-3; D not resolved. Trimming cost V 3 bases and J 4 bases, with 7 bases left between them. In germline, CDR1 is KGHSH, CDR2 LQKENI. This CDR3 is 13 amino acids long. CDR3 loop: CASSPVPGNTIYF. CDR3 sequence (DNA): TGTGCCAGCTCACCGGTGCCAGGAAACACCATATATTTT. The full variable domain, with the rest looked up from reference TRBV18 and TRBJ1-3, is NAGVMQNPRHLVRRRGQEARLRCSPMKGHSHVYWYRQLPEEGLKFMVYLQKENIIDESGMPKERFSAEFPKEGPSILRIQQVVRGDSAAYFCASSPVPGNTIYFGEGSWLTVV.

This clone was seen only once. The chain employs TRBV19 and TRBJ1-2; 7 nucleotides agree with TRBD1. Germline CDR1 is LNHDA and CDR2 is SQIVND (reference sequence). V was pared by 3 bases and J by 2 bases, with 3 bases of the junction left unmatched. This CDR3 has 14 amino acids. CDR3 residues: CASSMQGGNYGYTF. CDR3 coding DNA: TGTGCCAGTAGTATGCAGGGGGGGAACTATGGCTACACCTTC.

The V gene is TRBV6-2 or TRBV6-3, the J gene TRBJ1-5, with D perhaps TRBD1 (6 bases). Germline V gene lookup returns CDR1 MNHEY and CDR2 SVGEGT. CDR3 length: 15 residues. V lost 5 bases to trimming and J lost 7 bases, with 18 bases between them. CDR3 in DNA: TGTGCCAGCAGTCCGGGAGGACAGTCCCTACAGCCCCAGCATTTT. Its protein is CASSPGGQSLQPQHF.

The chain combines TRBV19 with TRBJ1-2; 11 bases agree with TRBD1. Germline CDR1 LNHDA, CDR2 SQIVND (reference sequence). The junction had 7 bases not matched to a gene; V was cut back by 7 bases and J by 0 bases. The length of the CDR3 is 16 residues. As DNA, the CDR3 is TGTGCCAGTAAACGGACAGGGGGCATTACTAACTATGGCTACACCTTC. Protein: CASKRTGGITNYGYTF.

The chain employs TRBV7-9 and TRBJ2-7; D uncertain. V dropped 4 bases and J dropped 1 base, with 8 bases sitting between them. CDR3 length: 13 residues. Germline CDR1 reads SEHNR; CDR2 reads FQNEAQ (reference sequence). In nucleotides, the CDR3 is TGTGCCAGCAGCTCGGCCAGATCCTACGAGCAGTACTTC. Amino acids: CASSSARSYEQYF.

The J gene is TRBJ2-2, the V gene TRBV27; 10 bases align to TRBD1. Looked up from germline, CDR1 is MNHEY and CDR2 is SMNVEV (reference sequence). This CDR3 comprises 14 residues. J lost 3 bases, V lost 6 bases, and 1 base had no gene match. This chain's CDR3 is CASRTGGHTGELFF. The CDR3 bases are TGTGCCAGCAGGACAGGGGGCCACACCGGGGAGCTGTTTTTT.

The chain is built from TRBV7-9 and TRBJ2-5; D possibly matches TRBD1 or TRBD2 (6 bases each). Germline assignment: CDR1 SEHNR and CDR2 FQNEAQ (reference sequence). V was shortened by 6 bases and J by 5 bases, with 16 bases between the two germline ends. CDR3 length: 14 residues. CDR3 region: CASRGGRGGETQYF. The CDR3 region has the DNA TGTGCCAGCAGAGGGGGACGGGGAGGTGAGACCCAGTACTTC.

This clone has more than one count but fewer than ten. The rearrangement uses TRBV10-3 and TRBJ2-2; TRBD1 or TRBD2 may be the D gene (6 bases each). Looked up from germline, CDR1 is ENHRY and CDR2 is SYGVKD. The V and J ends lost 2 bases and 1 base respectively, with 8 bases between them. The CDR3 contains 15 residues. The CDR3 DNA reads as TGTGCCATCAGTGAGCGGGGGCTGAACACCGGGGAGCTGTTTTTT. Its protein is CAISERGLNTGELFF.